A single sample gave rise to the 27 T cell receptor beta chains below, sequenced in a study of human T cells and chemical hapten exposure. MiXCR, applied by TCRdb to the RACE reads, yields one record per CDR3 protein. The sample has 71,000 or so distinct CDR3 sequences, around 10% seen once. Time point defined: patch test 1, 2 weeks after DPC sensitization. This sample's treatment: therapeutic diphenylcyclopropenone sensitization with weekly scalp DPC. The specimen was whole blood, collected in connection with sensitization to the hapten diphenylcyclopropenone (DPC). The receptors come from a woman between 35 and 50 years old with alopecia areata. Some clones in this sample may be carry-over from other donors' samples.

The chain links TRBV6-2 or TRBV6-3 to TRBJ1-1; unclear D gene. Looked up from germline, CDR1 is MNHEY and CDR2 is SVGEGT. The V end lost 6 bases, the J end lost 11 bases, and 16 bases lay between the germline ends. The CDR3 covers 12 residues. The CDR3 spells CASSNPEFGAFF. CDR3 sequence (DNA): TGTGCCAGCAGCAACCCTGAGTTCGGCGCTTTCTTT.

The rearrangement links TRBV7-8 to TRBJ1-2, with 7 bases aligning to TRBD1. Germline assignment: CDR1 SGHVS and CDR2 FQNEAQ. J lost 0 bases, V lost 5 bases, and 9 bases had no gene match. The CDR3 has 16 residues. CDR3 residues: CASSPQGQITNYGYTF. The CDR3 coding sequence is TGTGCCAGCAGCCCCCAGGGACAGATTACTAACTATGGCTACACCTTC.

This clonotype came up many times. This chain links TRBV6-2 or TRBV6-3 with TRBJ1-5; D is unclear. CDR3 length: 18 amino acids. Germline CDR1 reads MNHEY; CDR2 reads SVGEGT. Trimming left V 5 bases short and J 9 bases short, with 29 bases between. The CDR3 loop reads CASSLLRPENTLPSPQHF. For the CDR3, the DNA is TGTGCCAGCAGTCTCCTACGGCCTGAAAATACCCTACCTTCGCCCCAGCATTTT.

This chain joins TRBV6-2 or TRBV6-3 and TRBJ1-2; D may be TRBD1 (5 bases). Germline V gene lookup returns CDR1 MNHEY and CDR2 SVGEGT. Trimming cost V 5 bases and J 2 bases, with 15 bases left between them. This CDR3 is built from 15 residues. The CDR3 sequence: CASSPVGERNYGYTF. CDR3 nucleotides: TGTGCCAGCAGTCCCGTGGGGGAAAGGAACTATGGCTACACCTTC.

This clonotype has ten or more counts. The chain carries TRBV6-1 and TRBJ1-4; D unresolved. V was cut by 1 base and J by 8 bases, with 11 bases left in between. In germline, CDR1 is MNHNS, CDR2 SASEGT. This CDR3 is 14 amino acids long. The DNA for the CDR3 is TGTGCCAGCAGTGAAGTCTGGGTTCAGGAAAAACTGTTTTTT. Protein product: CASSEVWVQEKLFF.

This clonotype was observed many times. The CDR3 DNA is TGTGCCAGCAGTCAGACTAGCGGGGGAGTCAAAAACATTCAGTACTTC. Its translation: CASSQTSGGVKNIQYF. The chain uses TRBV7-2 and TRBJ2-4; 12 bases map to TRBD2. This CDR3 is 16 amino acids long. The V and J ends lost 6 bases and 3 bases, in that order; junction bases with no gene match: 6. Germline-derived CDR1 and CDR2 are SGHTA and FQGNSA.

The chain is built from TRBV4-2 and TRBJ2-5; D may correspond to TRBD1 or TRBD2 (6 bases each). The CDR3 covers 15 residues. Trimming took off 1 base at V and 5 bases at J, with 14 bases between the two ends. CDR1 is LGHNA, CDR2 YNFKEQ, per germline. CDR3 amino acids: CASSQGFYGGETQYF. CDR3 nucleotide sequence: TGTGCCAGCAGCCAAGGTTTTTACGGGGGCGAGACCCAGTACTTC.

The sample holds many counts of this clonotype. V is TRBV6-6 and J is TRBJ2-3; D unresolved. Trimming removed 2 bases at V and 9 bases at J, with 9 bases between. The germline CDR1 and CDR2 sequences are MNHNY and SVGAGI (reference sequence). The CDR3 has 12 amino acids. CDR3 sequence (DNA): TGTGCCAGCAGTTACGGACCTGACACGCAGTATTTT. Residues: CASSYGPDTQYF.

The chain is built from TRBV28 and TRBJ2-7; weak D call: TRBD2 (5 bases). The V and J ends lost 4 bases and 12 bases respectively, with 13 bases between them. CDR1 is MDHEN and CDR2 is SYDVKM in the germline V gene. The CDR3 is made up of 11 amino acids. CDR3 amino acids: CASSSSADAYF. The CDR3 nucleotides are TGTGCCAGCAGTTCGTCAGCGGACGCGTACTTC.

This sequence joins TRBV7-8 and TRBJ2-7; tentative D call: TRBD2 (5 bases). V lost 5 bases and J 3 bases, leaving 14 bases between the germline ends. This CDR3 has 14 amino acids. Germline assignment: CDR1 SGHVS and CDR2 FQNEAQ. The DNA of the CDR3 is TGTGCCAGCAGCGAAATTTCCGGGATCTACGAGCAGTACTTC. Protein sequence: CASSEISGIYEQYF.

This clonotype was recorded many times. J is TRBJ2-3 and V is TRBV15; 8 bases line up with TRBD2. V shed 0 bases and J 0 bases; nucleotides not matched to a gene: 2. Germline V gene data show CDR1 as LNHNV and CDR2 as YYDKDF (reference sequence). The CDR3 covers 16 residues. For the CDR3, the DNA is TGTGCCACCAGCAGAGAGTCTAGCGGGAGCACAGATACGCAGTATTTT. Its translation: CATSRESSGSTDTQYF.

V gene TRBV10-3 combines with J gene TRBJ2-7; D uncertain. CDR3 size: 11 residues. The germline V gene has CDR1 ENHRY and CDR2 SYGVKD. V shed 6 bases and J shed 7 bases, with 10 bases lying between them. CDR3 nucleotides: TGTGCCATCAGGGCATCGGATGAGCAGTACTTC. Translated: CAIRASDEQYF.

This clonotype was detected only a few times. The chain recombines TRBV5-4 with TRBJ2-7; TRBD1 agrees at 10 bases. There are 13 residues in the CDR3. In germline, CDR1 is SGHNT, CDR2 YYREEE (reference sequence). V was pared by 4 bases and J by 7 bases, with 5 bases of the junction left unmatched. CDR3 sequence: CASSRDRGREQYF. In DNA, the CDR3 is TGTGCCAGCAGCCGGGACAGGGGAAGGGAGCAGTACTTC.

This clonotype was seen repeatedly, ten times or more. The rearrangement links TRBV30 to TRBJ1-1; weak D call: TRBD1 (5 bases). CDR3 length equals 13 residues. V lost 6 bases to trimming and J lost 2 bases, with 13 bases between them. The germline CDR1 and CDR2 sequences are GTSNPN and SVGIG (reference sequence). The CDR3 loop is CACRRGPNTEAFF. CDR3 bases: TGTGCCTGCCGGAGGGGTCCTAACACTGAAGCTTTCTTT.

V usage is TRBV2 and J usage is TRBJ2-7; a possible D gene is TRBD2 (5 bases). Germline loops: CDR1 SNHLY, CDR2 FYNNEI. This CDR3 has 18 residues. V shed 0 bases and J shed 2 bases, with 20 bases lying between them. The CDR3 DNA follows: TGTGCCAGCAGTGAAGCGCTTCCCTATGGGAACGGGGCCTACGAGCAGTACTTC. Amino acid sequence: CASSEALPYGNGAYEQYF.

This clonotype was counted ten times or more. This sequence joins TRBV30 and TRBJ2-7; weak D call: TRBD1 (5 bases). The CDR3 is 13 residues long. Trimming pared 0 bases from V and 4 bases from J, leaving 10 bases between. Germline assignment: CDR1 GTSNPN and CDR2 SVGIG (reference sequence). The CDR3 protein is CAWSVGRVYEQYF. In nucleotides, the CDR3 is TGTGCCTGGAGTGTAGGCAGGGTATACGAGCAGTACTTC.

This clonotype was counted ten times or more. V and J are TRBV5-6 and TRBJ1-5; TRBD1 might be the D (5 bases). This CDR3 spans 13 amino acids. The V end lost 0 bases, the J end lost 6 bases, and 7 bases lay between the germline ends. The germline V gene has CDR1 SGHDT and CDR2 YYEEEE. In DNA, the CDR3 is TGTGCCAGCAGCTTGGCCCAGGGTCAGCCCCAGCATTTT. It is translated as CASSLAQGQPQHF.

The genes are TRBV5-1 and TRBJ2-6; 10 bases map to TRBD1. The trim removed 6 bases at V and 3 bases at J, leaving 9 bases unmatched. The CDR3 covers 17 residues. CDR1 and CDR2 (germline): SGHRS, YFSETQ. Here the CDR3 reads CASKTGTGAVGANVLTF. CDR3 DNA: TGCGCCAGCAAGACCGGGACAGGGGCTGTTGGGGCCAACGTCCTGACTTTC.

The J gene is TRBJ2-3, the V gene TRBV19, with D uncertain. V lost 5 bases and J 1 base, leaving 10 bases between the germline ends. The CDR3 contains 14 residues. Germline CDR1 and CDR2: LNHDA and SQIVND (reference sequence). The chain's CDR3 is CASSRVSGTDTQYF. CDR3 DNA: TGTGCCAGTAGTCGCGTGAGTGGCACAGATACGCAGTATTTT. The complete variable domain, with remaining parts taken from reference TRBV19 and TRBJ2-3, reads DGGITQSPKYLFRKEGQNVTLSCEQNLNHDAMYWYRQDPGQGLRLIYYSQIVNDFQKGDIAEGYSVSREKKESFPLTVTSAQKNPTAFYLCASSRVSGTDTQYFGPGTRLTVL.

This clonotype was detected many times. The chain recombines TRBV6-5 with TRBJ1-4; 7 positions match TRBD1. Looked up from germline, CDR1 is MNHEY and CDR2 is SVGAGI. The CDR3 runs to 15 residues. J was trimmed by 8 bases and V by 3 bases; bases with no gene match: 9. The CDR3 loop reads CASSYGLDRREKLFF. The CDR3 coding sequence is TGTGCCAGCAGTTATGGCCTGGACAGGCGGGAAAAACTGTTTTTT.

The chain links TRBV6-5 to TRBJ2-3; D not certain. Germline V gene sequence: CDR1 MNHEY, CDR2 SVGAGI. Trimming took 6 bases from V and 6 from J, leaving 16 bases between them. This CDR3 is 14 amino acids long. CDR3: CASRISLVADTQYF. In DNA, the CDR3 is TGTGCCAGCAGGATCTCGCTAGTGGCGGATACGCAGTATTTT.

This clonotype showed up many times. CDR3 bases: TGTGCCAGCAGCCGACAGCCATACGAGCAGTACTTC. Translation: CASSRQPYEQYF. The chain couples TRBV7-2 to TRBJ2-7, with D perhaps matching TRBD1 (5 bases). There are 12 residues in the CDR3. The germline V gene encodes CDR1 SGHTA and CDR2 FQGNSA. V lost 5 bases and J 4 bases, leaving 9 bases between the germline ends.

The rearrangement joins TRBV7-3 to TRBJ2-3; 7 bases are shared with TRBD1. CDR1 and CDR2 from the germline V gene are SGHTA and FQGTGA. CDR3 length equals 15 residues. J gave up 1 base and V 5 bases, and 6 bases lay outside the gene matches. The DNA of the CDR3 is TGTGCCAGCAGCCCACAGGGGAAGGGCACAGATACGCAGTATTTT. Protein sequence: CASSPQGKGTDTQYF. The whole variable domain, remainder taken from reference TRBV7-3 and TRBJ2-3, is GAGVSQTPSNKVTEKGKYVELRCDPISGHTALYWYRQSLGQGPEFLIYFQGTGAADDSGLPNDRFFAVRPEGSVSTLKIQRTERGDSAVYLCASSPQGKGTDTQYFGPGTRLTVL.

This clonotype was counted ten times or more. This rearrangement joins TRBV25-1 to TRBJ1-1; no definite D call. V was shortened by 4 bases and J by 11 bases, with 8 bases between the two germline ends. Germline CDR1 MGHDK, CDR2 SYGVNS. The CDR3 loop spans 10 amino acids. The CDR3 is CASSAGVAFF. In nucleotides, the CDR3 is TGTGCCAGCAGTGCCGGGGTTGCTTTCTTT.

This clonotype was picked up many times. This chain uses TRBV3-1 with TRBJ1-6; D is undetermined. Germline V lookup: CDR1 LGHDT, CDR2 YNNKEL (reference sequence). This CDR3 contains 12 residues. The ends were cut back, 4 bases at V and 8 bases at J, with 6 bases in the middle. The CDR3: CASSPTDSPLHF. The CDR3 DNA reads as TGTGCCAGCAGCCCCACAGATTCACCCCTCCACTTT.

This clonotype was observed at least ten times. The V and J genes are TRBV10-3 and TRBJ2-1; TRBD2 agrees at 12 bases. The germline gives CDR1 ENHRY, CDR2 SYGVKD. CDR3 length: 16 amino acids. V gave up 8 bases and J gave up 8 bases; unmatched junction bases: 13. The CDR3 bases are TGTGCCATCTACCCTGGTCTAGCGGGGGGGCCCCATGAGCAGTTCTTC. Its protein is CAIYPGLAGGPHEQFF.

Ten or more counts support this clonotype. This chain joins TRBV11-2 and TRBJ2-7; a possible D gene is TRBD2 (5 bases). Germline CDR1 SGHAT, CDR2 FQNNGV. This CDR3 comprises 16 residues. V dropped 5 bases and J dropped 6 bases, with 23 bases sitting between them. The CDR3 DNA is TGTGCCAGCAGCCCTGCAGCCGGACTTTTAGCGTCCGAGCAGTACTTC. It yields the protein CASSPAAGLLASEQYF.